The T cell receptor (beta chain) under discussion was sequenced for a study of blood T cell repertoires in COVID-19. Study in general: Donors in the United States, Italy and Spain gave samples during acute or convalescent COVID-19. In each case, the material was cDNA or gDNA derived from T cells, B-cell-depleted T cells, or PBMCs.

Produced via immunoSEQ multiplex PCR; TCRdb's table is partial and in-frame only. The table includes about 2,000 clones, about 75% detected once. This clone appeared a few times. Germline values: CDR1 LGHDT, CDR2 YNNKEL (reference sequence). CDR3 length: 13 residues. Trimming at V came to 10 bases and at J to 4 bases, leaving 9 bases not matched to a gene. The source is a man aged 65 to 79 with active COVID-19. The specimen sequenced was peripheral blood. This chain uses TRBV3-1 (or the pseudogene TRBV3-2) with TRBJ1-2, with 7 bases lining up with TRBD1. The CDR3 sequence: CATTGTGGYGYTF. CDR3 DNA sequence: TGTGCCACGACAGGGACCGGAGGCTATGGCTACACCTTC.